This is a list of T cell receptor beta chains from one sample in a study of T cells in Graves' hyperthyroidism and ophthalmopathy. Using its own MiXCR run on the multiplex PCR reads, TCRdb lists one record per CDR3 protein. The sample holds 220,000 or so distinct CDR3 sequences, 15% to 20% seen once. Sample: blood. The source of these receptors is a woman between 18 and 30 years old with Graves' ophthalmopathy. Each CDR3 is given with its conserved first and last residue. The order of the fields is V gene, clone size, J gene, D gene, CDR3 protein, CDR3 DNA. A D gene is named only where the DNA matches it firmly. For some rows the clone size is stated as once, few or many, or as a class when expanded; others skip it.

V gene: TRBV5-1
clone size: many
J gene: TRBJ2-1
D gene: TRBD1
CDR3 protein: CASSLQGAGGNEQFF
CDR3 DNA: TGCGCCAGCAGTCTACAGGGGGCCGGAGGCAATGAGCAGTTCTTC

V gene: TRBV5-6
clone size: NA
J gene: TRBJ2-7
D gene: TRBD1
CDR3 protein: CASSQHGQGAGYEQYF
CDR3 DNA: TGTGCCAGCAGCCAACATGGACAGGGGGCCGGGTACGAGCAGTACTTC

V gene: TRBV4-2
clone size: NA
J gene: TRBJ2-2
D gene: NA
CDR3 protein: CASSHVSNTGELFF
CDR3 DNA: TGTGCCAGCAGCCATGTATCGAACACCGGGGAGCTGTTTTTT

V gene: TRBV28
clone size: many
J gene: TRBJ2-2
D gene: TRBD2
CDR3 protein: CASHRRVAGGYTGELFF
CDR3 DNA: TGTGCCAGCCACAGGAGGGTAGCGGGAGGTTATACCGGGGAGCTGTTTTTT

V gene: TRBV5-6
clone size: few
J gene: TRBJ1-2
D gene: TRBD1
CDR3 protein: CASSLDPGGYGYTF
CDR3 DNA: TGTGCCAGCAGCCTCGACCCAGGGGGCTATGGCTACACCTTC

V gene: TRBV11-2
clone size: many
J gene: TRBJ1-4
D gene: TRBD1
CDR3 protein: CASSLSTGGGEKLFF
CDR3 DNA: TGTGCCAGCAGCTTATCCACAGGGGGCGGTGAAAAACTGTTTTTT

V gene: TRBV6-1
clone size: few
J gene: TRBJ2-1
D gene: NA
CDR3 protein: CASSEGQGSYNEQFF
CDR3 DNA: TGTGCCAGCAGTGAAGGGCAGGGTTCCTACAATGAGCAGTTCTTC

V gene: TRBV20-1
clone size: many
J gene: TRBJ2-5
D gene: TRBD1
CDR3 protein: CSADRTGGRETQYF
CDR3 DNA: TGCAGTGCGGACCGGACAGGGGGGAGAGAGACCCAGTACTTC

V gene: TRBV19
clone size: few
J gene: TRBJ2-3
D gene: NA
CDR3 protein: CASSREGYSTDTQYF
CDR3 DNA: TGTGCCAGTAGTAGAGAGGGATACAGCACAGATACGCAGTATTTT

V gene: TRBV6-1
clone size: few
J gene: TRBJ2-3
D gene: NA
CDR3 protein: CASSGRDSITPDTQYF
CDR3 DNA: TGTGCCAGCAGTGGCCGGGATTCAATCACCCCAGATACGCAGTATTTT

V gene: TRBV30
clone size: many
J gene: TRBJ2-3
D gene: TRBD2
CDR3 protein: CACEQVAGVFTDTQYF
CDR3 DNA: TGTGCCTGCGAACAAGTAGCGGGGGTGTTCACAGATACGCAGTATTTT

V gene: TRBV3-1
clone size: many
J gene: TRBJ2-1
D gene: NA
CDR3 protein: CASSQDLYFRDIDNEQFF
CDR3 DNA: TGTGCCAGCAGCCAAGATCTTTATTTCCGGGACATTGACAATGAGCAGTTCTTC

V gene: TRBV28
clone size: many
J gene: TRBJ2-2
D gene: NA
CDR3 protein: CASSWAGGGELFF
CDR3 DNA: TGTGCCAGCAGTTGGGCGGGTGGCGGGGAGCTGTTTTTT

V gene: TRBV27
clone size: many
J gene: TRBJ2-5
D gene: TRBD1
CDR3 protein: CASSTGGETQYF
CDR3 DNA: TGTGCCAGCAGTACAGGGGGAGAGACCCAGTACTTC

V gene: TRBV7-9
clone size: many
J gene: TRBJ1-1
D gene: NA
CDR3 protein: CASSRRGNTEAFF
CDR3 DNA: TGTGCCAGCAGCCGCAGGGGGAACACTGAAGCTTTCTTT

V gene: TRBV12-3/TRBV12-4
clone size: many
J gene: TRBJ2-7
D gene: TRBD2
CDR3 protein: CASSSNSGALYEQYF
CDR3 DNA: TGTGCCAGCAGCTCGAATAGCGGGGCCTTGTACGAGCAGTACTTC

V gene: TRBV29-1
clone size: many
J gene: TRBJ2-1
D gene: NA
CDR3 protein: CSVEIYELRGADDEQFF
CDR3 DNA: TGCAGCGTTGAAATTTATGAATTACGGGGGGCGGACGATGAGCAGTTCTTC

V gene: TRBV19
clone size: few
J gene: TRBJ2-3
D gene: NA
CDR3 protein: CASSIKGSYTDTQYF
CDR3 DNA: TGTGCCAGTAGTATCAAAGGATCGTACACAGATACGCAGTATTTT

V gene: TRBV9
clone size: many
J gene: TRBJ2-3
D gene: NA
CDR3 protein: CASSVEGGGDTQYF
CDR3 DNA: TGTGCCAGCAGCGTAGAGGGCGGCGGAGATACGCAGTATTTT

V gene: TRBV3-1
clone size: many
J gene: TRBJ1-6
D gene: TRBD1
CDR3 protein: CASRDGQVYNSPLHF
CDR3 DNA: TGTGCCAGCAGAGACGGACAGGTGTATAATTCACCCCTCCACTTT

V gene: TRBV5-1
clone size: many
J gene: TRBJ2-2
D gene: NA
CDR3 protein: CASSLVGYERAGELFF
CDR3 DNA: TGCGCCAGCAGCTTGGTTGGATATGAAAGGGCCGGGGAGCTGTTTTTT

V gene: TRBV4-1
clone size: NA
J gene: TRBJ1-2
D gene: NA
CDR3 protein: CASSQDQTNYGYTF
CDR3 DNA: TGCGCCAGCAGCCAAGATCAGACGAACTATGGCTACACCTTC

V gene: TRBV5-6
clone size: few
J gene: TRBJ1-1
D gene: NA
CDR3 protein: CASSWRGGRTEAFF
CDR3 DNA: TGTGCCAGCAGCTGGAGAGGGGGGAGGACTGAAGCTTTCTTT

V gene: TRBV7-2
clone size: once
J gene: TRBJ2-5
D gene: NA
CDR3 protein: CASSSPGGPQETQYF
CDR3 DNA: TGTGCCAGCAGCTCCCCGGGCGGGCCCCAAGAGACCCAGTACTTC

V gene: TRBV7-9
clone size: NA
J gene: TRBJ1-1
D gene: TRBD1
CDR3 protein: CASSLGDRVGTEAFF
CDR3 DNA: TGTGCCAGCAGCCTTGGAGACAGGGTAGGCACTGAAGCTTTCTTT

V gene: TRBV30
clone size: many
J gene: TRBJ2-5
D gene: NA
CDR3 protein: CAWSALNAETQYF
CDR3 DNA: TGTGCCTGGAGCGCCCTTAACGCGGAGACCCAGTACTTC

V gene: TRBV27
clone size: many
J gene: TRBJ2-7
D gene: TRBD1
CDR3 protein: CASSMTGTYEQYF
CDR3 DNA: TGTGCCAGCAGTATGACAGGGACCTACGAGCAGTACTTC

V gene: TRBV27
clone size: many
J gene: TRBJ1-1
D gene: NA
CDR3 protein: CASSPWGRYTEAFF
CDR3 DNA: TGTGCCAGCAGCCCCTGGGGGAGATACACTGAAGCTTTCTTT

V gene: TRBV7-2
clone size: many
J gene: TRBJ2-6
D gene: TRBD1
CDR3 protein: CAIGTGGAGANVLTF
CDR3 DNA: TGTGCCATAGGGACAGGGGGTGCTGGGGCCAACGTCCTGACTTTC

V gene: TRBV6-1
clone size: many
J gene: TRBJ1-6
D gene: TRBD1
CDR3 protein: CASSWGTGGFSPLHF
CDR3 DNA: TGTGCCAGCAGTTGGGGGACAGGGGGCTTTTCACCCCTCCACTTT

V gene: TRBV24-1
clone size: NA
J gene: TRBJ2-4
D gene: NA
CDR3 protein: CATSEGGRAGNIQYF
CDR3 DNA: TGTGCCACCAGTGAAGGGGGGAGGGCCGGGAACATTCAGTACTTC

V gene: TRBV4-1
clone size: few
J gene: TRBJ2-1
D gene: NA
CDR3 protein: CASSPTPPGFYNEQFF
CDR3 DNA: TGCGCCAGCAGCCCTACCCCACCAGGATTCTACAATGAGCAGTTCTTC

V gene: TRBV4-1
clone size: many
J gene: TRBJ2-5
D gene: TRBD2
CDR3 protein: CASSQDLRGGAQRTQYF
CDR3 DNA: TGCGCCAGCAGCCAAGATTTGCGGGGGGGAGCCCAACGGACCCAGTACTTC

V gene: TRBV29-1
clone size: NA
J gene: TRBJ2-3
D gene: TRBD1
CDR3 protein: CSVGTGGTDTQYF
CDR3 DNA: TGCAGCGTCGGGACAGGGGGCACAGATACGCAGTATTTT

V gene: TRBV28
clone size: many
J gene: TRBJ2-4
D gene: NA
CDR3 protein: CASHMGGRNIQYF
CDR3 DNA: TGTGCCAGCCATATGGGGGGCAGAAACATTCAGTACTTC

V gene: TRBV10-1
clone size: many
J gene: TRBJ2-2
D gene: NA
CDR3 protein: CASSEGLVTGELFF
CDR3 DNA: TGCGCCAGCAGTGAAGGACTGGTCACCGGGGAGCTGTTTTTT

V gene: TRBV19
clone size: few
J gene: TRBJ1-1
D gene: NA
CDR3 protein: CASKRARDTEAFF
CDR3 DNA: TGTGCCAGTAAAAGGGCCAGGGACACTGAAGCTTTCTTT

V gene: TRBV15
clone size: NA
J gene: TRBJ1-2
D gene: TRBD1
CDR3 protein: CATSSPSGTARYTF
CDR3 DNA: TGTGCCACCAGCAGTCCGTCCGGGACAGCTCGCTACACCTTC

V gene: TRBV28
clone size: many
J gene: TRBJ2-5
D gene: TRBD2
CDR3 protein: CASRGGLETQYF
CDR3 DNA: TGTGCCAGCCGGGGGGGATTAGAGACCCAGTACTTC

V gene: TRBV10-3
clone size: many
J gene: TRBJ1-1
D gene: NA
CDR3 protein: CANTPDGETEAFF
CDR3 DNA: TGTGCCAATACTCCGGACGGGGAGACTGAAGCTTTCTTT

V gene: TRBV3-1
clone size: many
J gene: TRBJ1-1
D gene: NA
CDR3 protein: CASSQQLNTEAFF
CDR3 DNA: TGTGCCAGCAGCCAGCAACTAAACACTGAAGCTTTCTTT

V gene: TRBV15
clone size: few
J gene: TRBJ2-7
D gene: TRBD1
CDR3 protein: CATSRGSTGVEQYF
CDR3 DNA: TGTGCCACCAGCAGGGGTTCAACAGGGGTCGAGCAGTACTTC

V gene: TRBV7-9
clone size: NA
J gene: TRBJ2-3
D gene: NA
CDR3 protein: CASSLASSRTDTQYF
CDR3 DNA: TGTGCCAGCAGCTTAGCGTCCAGCCGCACAGATACGCAGTATTTT

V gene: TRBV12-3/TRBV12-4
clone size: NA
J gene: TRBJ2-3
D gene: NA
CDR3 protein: CASSLTLDTQYF
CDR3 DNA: TGTGCCAGCAGTTTAACACTTGATACGCAGTATTTT

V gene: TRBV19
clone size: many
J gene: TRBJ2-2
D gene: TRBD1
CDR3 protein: CASIDRGFAGELFF
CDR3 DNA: TGTGCCAGCATCGACAGGGGGTTCGCCGGGGAGCTGTTTTTT

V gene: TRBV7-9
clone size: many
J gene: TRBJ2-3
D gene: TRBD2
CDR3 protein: CASSQANSGEAQYF
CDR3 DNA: TGTGCCAGCAGCCAGGCCAATAGCGGGGAAGCGCAGTATTTT

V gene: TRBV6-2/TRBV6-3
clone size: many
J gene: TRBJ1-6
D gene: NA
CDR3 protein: CASSYFTTGGTPLHF
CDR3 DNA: TGTGCCAGCAGTTACTTTACGACGGGAGGCACACCCCTCCACTTT

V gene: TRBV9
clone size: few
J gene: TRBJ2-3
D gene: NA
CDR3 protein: CASSRGPLLNAQYF
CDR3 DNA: TGTGCCAGCAGCCGTGGACCCTTGCTAAATGCGCAGTATTTT

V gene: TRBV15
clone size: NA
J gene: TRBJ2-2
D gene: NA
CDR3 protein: CATSRATTGELFF
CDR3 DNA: TGTGCCACCAGCAGAGCAACCACCGGGGAGCTGTTTTTT

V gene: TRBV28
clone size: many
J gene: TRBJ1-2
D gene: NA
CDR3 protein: CASSLTWGGGYTF
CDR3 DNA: TGTGCCAGCAGTTTAACGTGGGGTGGTGGCTACACCTTC

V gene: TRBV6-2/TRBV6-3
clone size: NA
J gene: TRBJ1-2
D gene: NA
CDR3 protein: CASGAGVYGYTF
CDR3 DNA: TGTGCCAGCGGCGCGGGGGTCTATGGCTACACCTTC